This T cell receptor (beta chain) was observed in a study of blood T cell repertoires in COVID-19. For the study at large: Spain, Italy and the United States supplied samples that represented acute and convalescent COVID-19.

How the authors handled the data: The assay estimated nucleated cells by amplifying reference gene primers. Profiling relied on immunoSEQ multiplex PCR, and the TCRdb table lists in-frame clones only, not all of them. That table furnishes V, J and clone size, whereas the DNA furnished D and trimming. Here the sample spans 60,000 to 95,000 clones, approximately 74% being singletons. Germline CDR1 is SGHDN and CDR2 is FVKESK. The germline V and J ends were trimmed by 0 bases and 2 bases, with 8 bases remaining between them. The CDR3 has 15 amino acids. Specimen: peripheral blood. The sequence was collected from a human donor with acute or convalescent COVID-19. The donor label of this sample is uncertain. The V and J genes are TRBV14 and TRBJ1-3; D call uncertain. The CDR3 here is CASSQEARPGNTIYF. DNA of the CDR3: TGTGCCAGCAGCCAAGAGGCCAGGCCTGGAAACACCATATATTTT.